A selection of T cell receptor beta chains follows, all from one sample in a study of graft-versus-host responses after intestinal transplantation. Antigens of these TCRs are unknown. Generated by immunoSEQ multiplex PCR, the TCRdb table keeps only in-frame clones and is missing some. The data hold fewer than 95,000 clones, with 85% to 95% observed a single time. The material sequenced was unstimulated CD8+ T cells sorted from spleen or lymph node cells, taken before transplant. Receptors originate from a human donor who was the organ donor for an intestinal transplant. Both conserved end residues are part of each CDR3. The D gene is left open where the match is weak. Expanded clones are given a class, and other clones once, few, many or no size at all.

V gene	J gene	clone size	D gene	CDR3 DNA	CDR3 protein
TRBV13	TRBJ2-1	.	TRBD1	TGTGCCAGCTATCTGACAGGGGGCAATGAGCAGTTCTTC	CASYLTGGNEQFF
TRBV6-5	TRBJ2-7	.	.	TGTGCCAGCAGTTACGCCCTACAGGGATACGAGCAGTACTTC	CASSYALQGYEQYF
TRBV7-9	TRBJ2-1	once	.	TGTGCCAGCAGCTTAGCCGAGATAAATGAGCAGTTCTTC	CASSLAEINEQFF
TRBV21-1	TRBJ2-4	.	.	TGTGCCAGCAGCAAAAGGGGGAACATTCAGTACTTC	CASSKRGNIQYF
TRBV21-1	TRBJ2-7	.	.	TGTGCCAGCAGCAAAGAGGGTAGCGGGGGGCTCCTTTCTTACGAGCAGTACTTC	CASSKEGSGGLLSYEQYF
TRBV2	TRBJ1-2	.	.	TGTGCCAGCAGTGGCCCGGGTCCCTATGGCTACACCTTC	CASSGPGPYGYTF
TRBV28	TRBJ2-7	few	TRBD2	TGTGCCAGCAGGCCAAGGACTAGCGGGGGACCCCCCTACGAGCAGTACTTC	CASRPRTSGGPPYEQYF
TRBV7-9	TRBJ1-5	.	.	TGTGCCAGCAGCCCCGGCCGCGGGGGGCCCCAGCATTTT	CASSPGRGGPQHF
TRBV29-1	TRBJ2-1	.	TRBD2	TGCAGCGTTGAAGGGGCGACTAGCGGGGTTTACAATGAGCAGTTCTTC	CSVEGATSGVYNEQFF
TRBV4-2	TRBJ1-3	once	TRBD1	TGTGCCAGCAGCCCGGGACAGGGTGGAAACACCATATATTTT	CASSPGQGGNTIYF
TRBV4-3	TRBJ2-1	.	TRBD2	TGCGCCAGCAGCCAGAGGGATAGCGGGGGTTACAATGAGCAGTTCTTC	CASSQRDSGGYNEQFF
TRBV13	TRBJ1-1	once	.	TGTGCCAGCAGGGTGGGGGGGGACACTGAAGCTTTCTTT	CASRVGGDTEAFF
TRBV4-1	TRBJ1-1	.	.	TGCGCCAGCAGCCCGGTAGCTCAGGGGAACACTGAAGCTTTCTTT	CASSPVAQGNTEAFF
TRBV9	TRBJ2-1	.	.	TGTGCCAGCAGCTCCCGCGGGGAACAGTTCTTC	CASSSRGEQFF
TRBV15	TRBJ2-3	.	.	TGTGCCACCAGCCGGGAAGGCCCAGATACGCAGTATTTT	CATSREGPDTQYF
TRBV28	TRBJ1-6	.	TRBD1	TGTGCCAGCAGGGGGACAGGGGATAGCTATAATTCACCCCTCCACTTT	CASRGTGDSYNSPLHF
TRBV7-3	TRBJ2-7	.	TRBD1	TGTGCCAGCAGCTTGGCCAGGGGGCCCTACGAGCAGTACTTC	CASSLARGPYEQYF
TRBV5-3	TRBJ1-5	.	TRBD1	TGTGCCAGAAGCCGGGGACAGAAAAATCAGCCCCAGCATTTT	CARSRGQKNQPQHF
TRBV5-1	TRBJ2-1	.	TRBD2	TGCGCCAGCAGCTTAACTAGCGGGGGGTTGAATGAGCAGTTCTTC	CASSLTSGGLNEQFF
TRBV4-1	TRBJ2-2	.	.	TGCGCCAGCAGCCAAGTCGCCGGGGTCGACACCGGGGAGCTGTTTTTT	CASSQVAGVDTGELFF
TRBV7-7	TRBJ2-5	few	.	TGTGCTAGCAGCTTTGGCGACAAAGACCCTCCGGAGACCCAGTACTTC	CASSFGDKDPPETQYF
TRBV4-1	TRBJ1-4	.	.	TGCGCCAGCAGCCAAGATGACGCAGGGGACGAAAAACTGTTTTTT	CASSQDDAGDEKLFF
TRBV28	TRBJ2-3	.	TRBD2	TGTGCCAGCAGTTTATTAGCGGGGGGGCACACAGATACGCAGTATTTT	CASSLLAGGHTDTQYF
TRBV27	TRBJ2-5	.	TRBD2	TGTGCCAGCAGTCAGACGTTCAGCGGGGTAGAGGAGACCCAGTACTTC	CASSQTFSGVEETQYF
TRBV21-1	TRBJ2-2	.	.	TGTGCCAGCAGCAAAGCTGGGACTAGGGTCGCCGGGGAGCTGTTTTTT	CASSKAGTRVAGELFF
TRBV6-5	TRBJ1-5	.	.	TGTGCCAGCAGTTTAGGGGCAGGGGGCAATCAGCCCCAGCATTTT	CASSLGAGGNQPQHF
TRBV25-1	TRBJ1-4	.	.	TGTGCCAGCAGCGTGGGAAAGCGGGCCGAAAAACTGTTTTTT	CASSVGKRAEKLFF
TRBV4-1	TRBJ1-1	.	.	TGCGCCAGCAGCCACACAATGAACACTGAAGCTTTCTTT	CASSHTMNTEAFF
TRBV7-8	TRBJ1-2	.	TRBD1	TGTGCCAGCAGCTCCCGACCGACAGGGGGCACCTATGGCTACACCTTC	CASSSRPTGGTYGYTF
TRBV15	TRBJ2-7	.	TRBD2	TGTGCCACCAGCAGAGATAGACTAGCGGGGACCTACGAGCAGTACTTC	CATSRDRLAGTYEQYF
TRBV19	TRBJ1-4	.	.	TGTGCCAGTAGTCCGCGAGTAGAACTGTTTTTT	CASSPRVELFF
TRBV2	TRBJ1-2	.	.	TGTGCCAGCCTCCCGGCAGGGGACTATGGCTACACCTTC	CASLPAGDYGYTF
TRBV7-9	TRBJ2-1	.	TRBD1	TGTGCCAGCAGCTTAGAGGGGGCGACATACAATGAGCAGTTCTTC	CASSLEGATYNEQFF
TRBV19	TRBJ2-7	once	TRBD1	TGTGCCAGTAGTGCGGCAGGGGGCTCCTACGAGCAGTACTTC	CASSAAGGSYEQYF
TRBV4-1	TRBJ1-6	.	.	TGCGCCAGCAGCCAAACAGGAATGGGTAATTCACCCCTCCACTTT	CASSQTGMGNSPLHF
TRBV28	TRBJ1-1	.	TRBD1	TGTGCCAGCAGTTTCAGCGACAGGGCCCTGGGGACTGAAGCTTTCTTT	CASSFSDRALGTEAFF
TRBV5-6	TRBJ1-2	.	TRBD1	TGTGCCAGCAGCTTATCGGTGGCAGGGGGTGGTTATGGCTACACCTTC	CASSLSVAGGGYGYTF